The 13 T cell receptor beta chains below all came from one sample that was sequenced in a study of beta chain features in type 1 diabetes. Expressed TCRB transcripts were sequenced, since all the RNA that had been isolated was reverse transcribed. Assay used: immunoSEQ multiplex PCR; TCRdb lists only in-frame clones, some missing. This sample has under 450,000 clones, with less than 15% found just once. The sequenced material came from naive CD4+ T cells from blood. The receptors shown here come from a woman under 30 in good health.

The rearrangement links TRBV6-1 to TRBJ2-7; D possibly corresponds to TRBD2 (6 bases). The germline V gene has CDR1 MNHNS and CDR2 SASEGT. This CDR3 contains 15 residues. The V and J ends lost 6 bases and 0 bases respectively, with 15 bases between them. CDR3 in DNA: TGTGCCAGCAGAATATCCCCCGGGAGCTCCTACGAGCAGTACTTC. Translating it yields CASRISPGSSYEQYF.

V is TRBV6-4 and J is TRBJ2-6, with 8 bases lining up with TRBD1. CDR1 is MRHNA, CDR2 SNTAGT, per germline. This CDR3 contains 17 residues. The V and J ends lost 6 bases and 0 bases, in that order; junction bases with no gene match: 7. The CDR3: CASSPRQGSSGANVLTF. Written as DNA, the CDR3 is TGTGCCAGCAGCCCTCGACAGGGGAGCTCTGGGGCCAACGTCCTGACTTTC.

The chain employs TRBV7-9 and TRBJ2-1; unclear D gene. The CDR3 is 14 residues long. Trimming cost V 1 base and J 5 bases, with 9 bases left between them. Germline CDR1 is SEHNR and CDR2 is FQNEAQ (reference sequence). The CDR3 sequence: CASSLGFINNEQFF. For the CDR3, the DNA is TGTGCCAGCAGCTTAGGTTTTATAAACAATGAGCAGTTCTTC.

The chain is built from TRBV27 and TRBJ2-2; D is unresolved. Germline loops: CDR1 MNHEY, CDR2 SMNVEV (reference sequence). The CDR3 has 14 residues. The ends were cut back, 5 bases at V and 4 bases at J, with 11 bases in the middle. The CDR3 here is CASSPVRLTGELFF. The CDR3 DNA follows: TGTGCCAGCAGTCCCGTGAGGCTCACCGGGGAGCTGTTTTTT.

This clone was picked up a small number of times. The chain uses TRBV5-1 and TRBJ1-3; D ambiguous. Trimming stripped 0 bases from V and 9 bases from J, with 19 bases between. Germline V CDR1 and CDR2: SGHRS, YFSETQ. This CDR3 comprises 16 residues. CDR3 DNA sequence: TGCGCCAGCAGCTTGGATCCAGGCCTCAACGGTGCCACCATATATTTT. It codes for CASSLDPGLNGATIYF.

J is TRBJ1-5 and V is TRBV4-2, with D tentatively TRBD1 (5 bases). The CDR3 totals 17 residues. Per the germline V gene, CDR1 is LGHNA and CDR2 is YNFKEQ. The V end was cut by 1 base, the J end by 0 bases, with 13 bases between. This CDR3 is CASSQGAGPDSNQPQHF. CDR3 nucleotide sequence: TGTGCCAGCAGCCAAGGAGCGGGACCGGATAGCAATCAGCCCCAGCATTTT.

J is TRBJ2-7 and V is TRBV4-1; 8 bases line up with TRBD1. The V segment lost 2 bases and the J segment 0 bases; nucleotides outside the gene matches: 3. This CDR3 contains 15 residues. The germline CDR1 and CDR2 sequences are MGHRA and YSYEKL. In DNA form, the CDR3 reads TGCGCCAGCAGCCAATTCCAGGGGGCCTCCTACGAGCAGTACTTC. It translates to CASSQFQGASYEQYF.

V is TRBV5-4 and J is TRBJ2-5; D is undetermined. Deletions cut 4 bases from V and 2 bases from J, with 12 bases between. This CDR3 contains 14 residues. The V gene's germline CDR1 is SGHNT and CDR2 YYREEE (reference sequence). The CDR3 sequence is CASSVTLIQETQYF. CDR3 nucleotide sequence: TGTGCCAGCAGCGTCACATTAATACAAGAGACCCAGTACTTC.

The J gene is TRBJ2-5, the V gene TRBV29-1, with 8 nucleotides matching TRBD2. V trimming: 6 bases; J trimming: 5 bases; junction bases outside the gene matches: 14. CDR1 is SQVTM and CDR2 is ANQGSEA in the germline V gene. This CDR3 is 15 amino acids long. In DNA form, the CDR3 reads TGCAGCGTGGGAAGCGGGAGCGGTAGGGGGGAGACCCAGTACTTC. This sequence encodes CSVGSGSGRGETQYF.

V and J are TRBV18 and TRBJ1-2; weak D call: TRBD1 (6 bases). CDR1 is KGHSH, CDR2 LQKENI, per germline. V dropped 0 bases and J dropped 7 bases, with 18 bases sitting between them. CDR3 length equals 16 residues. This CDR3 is CASSPPRGTHATGYTF. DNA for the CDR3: TGTGCCAGCTCACCACCGAGGGGGACGCACGCGACTGGCTACACCTTC.

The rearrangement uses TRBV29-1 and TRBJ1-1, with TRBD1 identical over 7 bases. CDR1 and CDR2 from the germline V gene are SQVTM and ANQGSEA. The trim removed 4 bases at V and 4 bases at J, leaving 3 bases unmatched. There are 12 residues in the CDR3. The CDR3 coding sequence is TGCAGCGTTGTCGGGGACAGCACTGAAGCTTTCTTT. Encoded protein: CSVVGDSTEAFF.

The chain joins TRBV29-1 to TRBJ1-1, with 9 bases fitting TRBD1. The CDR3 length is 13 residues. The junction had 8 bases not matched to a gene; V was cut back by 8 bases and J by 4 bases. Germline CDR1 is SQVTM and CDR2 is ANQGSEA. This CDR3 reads CSLLGQGSTEAFF. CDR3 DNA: TGCAGCCTCCTCGGACAGGGGAGCACTGAAGCTTTCTTT.

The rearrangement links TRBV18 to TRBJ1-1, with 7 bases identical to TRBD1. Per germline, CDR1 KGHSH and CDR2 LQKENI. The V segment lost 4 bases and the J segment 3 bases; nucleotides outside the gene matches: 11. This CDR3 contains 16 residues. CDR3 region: CASSQQQGLQDTEAFF. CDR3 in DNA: TGTGCCAGCTCACAACAACAGGGGTTGCAGGACACTGAAGCTTTCTTT.